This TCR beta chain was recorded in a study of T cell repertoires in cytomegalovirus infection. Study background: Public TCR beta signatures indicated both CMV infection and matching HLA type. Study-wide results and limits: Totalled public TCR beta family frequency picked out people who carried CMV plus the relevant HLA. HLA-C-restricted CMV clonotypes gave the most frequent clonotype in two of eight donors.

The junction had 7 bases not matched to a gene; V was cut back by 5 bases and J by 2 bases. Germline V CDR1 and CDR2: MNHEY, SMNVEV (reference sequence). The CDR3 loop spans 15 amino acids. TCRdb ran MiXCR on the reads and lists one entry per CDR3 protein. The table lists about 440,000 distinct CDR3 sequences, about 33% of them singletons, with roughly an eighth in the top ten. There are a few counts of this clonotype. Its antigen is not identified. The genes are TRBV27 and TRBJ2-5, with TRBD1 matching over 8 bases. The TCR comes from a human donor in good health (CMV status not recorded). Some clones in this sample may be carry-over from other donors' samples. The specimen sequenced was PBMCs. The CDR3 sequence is CASSPSTGGQETQYF. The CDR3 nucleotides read TGTGCCAGCAGTCCCTCCACAGGGGGTCAAGAGACCCAGTACTTC.